This is a list of T cell receptor beta chains from one sample in a study of blood T cell repertoires in COVID-19. Assay used: immunoSEQ multiplex PCR; TCRdb lists only in-frame clones, some missing. The table records under 350,000 clones, 80% to 90% of them present only once. The material sequenced was peripheral blood. These TCRs come from a middle-aged man with acute or convalescent COVID-19. CDR3s include the opening cysteine and the closing phenylalanine or tryptophan. A D gene is named only where the DNA matches it firmly. Where a row states a size, it is once, few, many or the class of an expanded clone; other rows omit it.

>TRBJ2-1|TRBV5-1|NA|NA
TGCGCCAGCAGCGCGAGCTTTAGCTCCTACAATGAGCAGTTCTTC
CASSASFSSYNEQFF
>TRBJ2-7|TRBV29-1|NA|NA
TGCAGCATTACAAGCGGGTCCGGAATATCCTACGAGCAGTACTTC
CSITSGSGISYEQYF
>TRBJ1-2|TRBV24-1|NA|NA
TGTGCCACCAGTGATTCCTTCGGGGGAAGGTATGGCTACACCTTC
CATSDSFGGRYGYTF
>TRBJ1-5|TRBV19|NA|NA
TGTGCCAGTAGTATATGGGGGGGCTCTACTAGCAATCAGCCCCAGCATTTT
CASSIWGGSTSNQPQHF
>TRBJ2-3|TRBV2|NA|TRBD2
TGTGCCAGCAGACTGAGCGGGGGGGAAGCTGATACGCAGTATTTT
CASRLSGGEADTQYF
>TRBJ1-6|TRBV27|few|NA
TGTGCCAGCAGTCCCGGGGGGGTATATAATTCACCCCTCCACTTT
CASSPGGVYNSPLHF
>TRBJ2-1|TRBV10-3|NA|TRBD2
TGTGCCATCAGTGGACTAGCGGGGGGGGCGAGCTCCTACAATGAGCAGTTCTTC
CAISGLAGGASSYNEQFF
>TRBJ2-1|TRBV2|NA|TRBD1
TGTGCCAGCACCCCGGACAGGGGGCGCAGTGAGCAGTTCTTC
CASTPDRGRSEQFF
>TRBJ1-4|TRBV15|NA|TRBD1
TGTGCCACCAGCGCCCGGACAGGGGAAAAACTGTTTTTT
CATSARTGEKLFF
>TRBJ2-3|TRBV30|NA|NA
TGTGCCTGGAGCCTGACTGAGAATACGCAGTATTTT
CAWSLTENTQYF
>TRBJ1-2|TRBV5-1|NA|TRBD1
TGCGCCAGCAGCCCTGACAGGGTCGGCTACACCTTC
CASSPDRVGYTF
>TRBJ1-5|TRBV6-6|NA|NA
TGTGCCAGCAGTTACGGGCAGGGCCGGAAATGGGAGCCCCAGCATTTT
CASSYGQGRKWEPQHF
>TRBJ2-7|TRBV6-5|NA|TRBD1
TGTGCCAGCAGCCTCGACAGGGGAGCTCTGTACGAGCAGTACTTC
CASSLDRGALYEQYF
>TRBJ1-2|TRBV7-2|once|NA
TGTGCCAGCAGCTTAGTAGGGGGGGTTCATGGCTACACCTTC
CASSLVGGVHGYTF
>TRBJ2-6|TRBV5-1|NA|NA
TGCGCCAGCAGACCGAGCTCTGGGGCCAACGTCCTGACTTTC
CASRPSSGANVLTF
>TRBJ1-3|TRBV10-3|few|NA
TGTGCCATCAGCGACCGGAGCTCTGGAAACACCATATATTTT
CAISDRSSGNTIYF
>TRBJ2-2|TRBV4-2|NA|NA
TGTGCCAGCAGCCAAGGGAGGGCTTTGGGACCGGACACCGGGGAGCTGTTTTTT
CASSQGRALGPDTGELFF
>TRBJ2-2|TRBV21-1|NA|NA
TGTGCCAGCAGTTCTAGCGGGGAGGACACCGGGGAGCTGTTTTTT
CASSSSGEDTGELFF
>TRBJ2-7|TRBV4-2|NA|NA
TGTGCCAGCAGCCAAGCTTGGGACTTCGACTCCTACGAGCAGTACTTC
CASSQAWDFDSYEQYF
>TRBJ2-2|TRBV7-8|NA|TRBD2
TGTGCCAGCAGCTTAGAAGACCTCGGGGGGACCGGGGAGCTGTTTTTT
CASSLEDLGGTGELFF
>TRBJ2-1|TRBV5-1|NA|NA
TGCGCCAGCAGCTTCGCTAGCACCGATGAGCAGTTCTTC
CASSFASTDEQFF
>TRBJ1-2|TRBV3-1/TRBV3-2|NA|TRBD1
TGTGCCAGCAGCCAAGACCCAGGGGGCAATAACTATGGCTACACCTTC
CASSQDPGGNNYGYTF
>TRBJ1-5|TRBV19|NA|NA
TGTGCCAGTAGCCTGTCGCGGGCTCAGGATCAGCCCCAGCATTTT
CASSLSRAQDQPQHF
>TRBJ2-1|TRBV12-5|NA|TRBD2
TGTGCTAGTGGTTTAAAGCGGGGGGGATACAATGAGCAGTTCTTC
CASGLKRGGYNEQFF
>TRBJ2-2|TRBV6-5|NA|NA
TGTGCCACCCAAGACGGGTTAATGACCGGGGAGCTGTTTTTT
CATQDGLMTGELFF
>TRBJ2-1|TRBV24-1|NA|TRBD1
TGTGCCACCAGTGATTTTAGTGACAGGGGGCGATATGAGCAGTTCTTC
CATSDFSDRGRYEQFF
>TRBJ1-1|TRBV19|once|NA
TGTGCCAGTAGTACCGGGCCCGGGGGGGACACTGAAGCTTTCTTT
CASSTGPGGDTEAFF
>TRBJ2-3|TRBV5-4|NA|NA
TGTGCCAGCAGCTTGACACAAGAGGGAACAGATACGCAGTATTTT
CASSLTQEGTDTQYF
>TRBJ2-1|TRBV4-1|NA|TRBD2
TGCGCCAGCAGCCTCCTCGGGACTAGCGGCTCCTACAATGAGCAGTTCTTC
CASSLLGTSGSYNEQFF
>TRBJ2-1|TRBV13|NA|TRBD2
TGTGCCAGCAGCGGTACTAGCGGGGGGGCGGGTGAGCAGTTCTTC
CASSGTSGGAGEQFF
>TRBJ1-2|TRBV28|NA|TRBD1
TGTGCCAGCTTCTCCGGGACAGACTATGGCTACACCTTC
CASFSGTDYGYTF
>TRBJ1-1|TRBV19|many|TRBD1
TGTGCCAGTAGTATTGTTTCAGGGACAGGGACTGAAGCTTTCTTT
CASSIVSGTGTEAFF
>TRBJ2-5|TRBV7-9|NA|NA
TGTGCCAGCAGCTTAGCGGAGGCCCAGTACTTC
CASSLAEAQYF
>TRBJ1-6|TRBV28|NA|TRBD1
TGTGCCAGCAACCCCGTGGACAGGATAAGCTCCTATAATTCACCCCTCCACTTT
CASNPVDRISSYNSPLHF
>TRBJ1-2|TRBV11-2|few|NA
TGTGCCAGCAGCTCTCCCCTAGACCGTGGCTACACCTTC
CASSSPLDRGYTF
>TRBJ1-5|TRBV12-3/TRBV12-4|NA|TRBD1
TGTGCCAGCACCGGGACAGGGGATCAGCCCCAGCATTTT
CASTGTGDQPQHF
>TRBJ1-2|TRBV2|NA|NA
TGTGCCAGCAGTGAAATAATGGCAGGGGATGGCTACACCTTC
CASSEIMAGDGYTF
>TRBJ1-3|TRBV11-2|NA|NA
TGTGCCAGCAGCTTAGATTCCGGGGCTGGAAACACCATATATTTT
CASSLDSGAGNTIYF
>TRBJ2-7|TRBV2|NA|TRBD1
TGTGCCAGCAGCCCGGACAGGGCGAGCTCCTACGAGCAGTACTTC
CASSPDRASSYEQYF
>TRBJ2-7|TRBV10-3|NA|TRBD1
TGTGCCATCAGAACGCCGGGACAGGGATCCCACGAGCAGTACTTC
CAIRTPGQGSHEQYF
>TRBJ1-5|TRBV5-6|NA|NA
TGTGCCAGCAGCCCTACAGGCCGCAATCAGCCCCAGCATTTT
CASSPTGRNQPQHF
>TRBJ2-1|TRBV20-1|NA|NA
TGCAGTGTTTCATACGGGAATGAGCAGTTCTTC
CSVSYGNEQFF